This T cell receptor beta chain was found in a study of long-term antiretroviral therapy in people with HIV. This CDR3 region has 16 residues. The ends were cut back, 4 bases at V and 5 bases at J, with 21 bases in the middle. CDR1 is KGHSH and CDR2 is LQKENI in the germline V gene. Runs used v3.0 of the immunoSEQ assay and were done at survey level. Profiled with immunoSEQ multiplex PCR; TCRdb holds only in-frame clones, not every one. The sample contains 17,000 or so clones, 78% of which appear only once. The study, taken as a whole, reports: Once patients were on ART, diversity went higher but still fell short of transplant donor controls. Controls exceeded HIV repertoires in CDR3 length range.

This clone was counted once. The antigen is unknown. V gene TRBV18 combines with J gene TRBJ2-7; D may match TRBD1 or TRBD2 (5 bases each). This clonotype was sampled from a woman aged 35 to 49 with HIV. The sample consisted of unsorted PBMCs, taken more than 3.1 years after starting antiretroviral therapy. Written as DNA, the CDR3 is TGTGCCAGCTCACAAGACACCTCGGGACGGATTAACGAGCAGTACTTC. It encodes CASSQDTSGRINEQYF.